This T cell receptor (beta chain) originates from a study of shared clonotypes between healthy human individuals. Study at large: For every donor, three CD4 naive, three CD4 memory, two CD8 naive and one CD8 memory plates were used. General study findings and limits: Donor clonotype sharing was expected to depend on sequencing depth. Relative to their counterparts shared across all four donors, non-shared clonotypes exhibited diminished generation probabilities.

The junction had 6 bases not matched to a gene; V was cut back by 5 bases and J by 7 bases. The CDR3 runs 15 residues. Germline assignment: CDR1 MNHEY and CDR2 SMNVEV (reference sequence). This clone was observed a few times. Its antigen remains unknown. It was 200 to 250 ng DNA, 30,000 or so T cell genomes, that sorted-subset replicate PCRs used. Repertoires were generated with immunoSEQ multiplex PCR, while TCRdb's copy carries only in-frame clones and drops some. The sample shows over a million clones, about 75% of them seen only once. The clonotype comes from a man aged 18 to 30 in good health. The sample taken for sequencing was memory CD4+ T cells sorted from blood. Regarding subset: CD45RA-negative fraction. The rearrangement joins TRBV27 to TRBJ1-6, with 9 bases matching TRBD1. CDR3 loop: CASSRTGDENSPLHF. The DNA of the CDR3 is TGTGCCAGCAGTAGGACAGGGGACGAGAATTCACCCCTCCACTTT.